What follows are 3 T cell receptor beta chains derived from one specimen sequenced in a study of T cells in localized non-small cell lung cancer. Data came from immunoSEQ multiplex PCR; TCRdb stores just in-frame clones and leaves some out. The table shows about 5,400 clones, with 85% occurring only once. This sample comprised PBMCs, obtained before any cancer treatment. The receptors come from a woman aged 35-75 years with stage II lung adenocarcinoma.

The CDR3 coding sequence is TGCGCCAGCAGCTTGGCGGCAGGGAATACCTACGAGCAGTACTTC. It codes for CASSLAAGNTYEQYF. This chain links TRBV5-1 with TRBJ2-7; D perhaps matches TRBD1 (5 bases). The V end lost 0 bases, the J end lost 2 bases, and 12 bases lay between the germline ends. There are 15 residues in the CDR3. Per germline, CDR1 SGHRS and CDR2 YFSETQ.

The V call is TRBV2, the J call TRBJ2-7; D gene unclear. The CDR3 has 13 residues. Deletions cut 7 bases from V and 3 bases from J, with 13 bases between. Germline CDR1 is SNHLY and CDR2 is FYNNEI. CDR3 sequence reads: CASKWVTNYEQYF. The CDR3 DNA follows: TGTGCCAGCAAGTGGGTCACCAACTACGAGCAGTACTTC.

This clone was detected only a few times. The V gene is TRBV5-1, the J gene TRBJ1-6; D is perhaps TRBD1 (6 bases). V was pared by 4 bases and J by 9 bases, with 17 bases between. The CDR3 contains 15 residues. From germline, CDR1 is SGHRS and CDR2 YFSETQ. CDR3 nucleotide sequence: TGCGCCAGCAGCCTAACCCAGGGGCAGGTTTCACCCCTCCACTTT. Amino acid sequence: CASSLTQGQVSPLHF.